This TCR beta chain was profiled in a study of technical replicates of blood from a handful of donors (dated by TCRdb to 2017 to 2019). As concerns this clone: No antigen is known for it. No base qualities exist here, and no much larger clone lies one base off it.

The CDR3 spans 17 residues, from the cysteine through the phenylalanine. The only DNA kept is the CDR3, 51 bases in frame from the first base. According to the germline V gene, CDR1 reads KGHSH and CDR2 reads LQKENI. Here V drops 2 bases and J drops 0 bases, and the junction holds 1 base not matched to any gene. The library was produced with the immunoSEQ multiplex PCR assay. The clones in this table, taken by TCRdb from immuneACCESS, are in-frame only. Not every clone is retained; where verified, under half of the shortfall comes from an unresolved V gene, and the cause of the rest is unknown. The sample records over 10,000 clones, about 86% of which are singletons. About an eighth of the sample lies in the top ten.

The receptor comes from a human donor in good health. The sequencing input was PBMCs. The rearrangement combines TRBV18 with TRBJ2-1, and TRBD2 matches 13 of the central bases. The bases are TGTGCCAGCTCACCATGGACTAGCGGGAGCTCCTACAATGAGCAGTTCTTC. Translated, it gives CASSPWTSGSSYNEQFF. Beyond the CDR3, the reference TRBV18 and TRBJ2-1 genes provide the residues; the full variable domain reads: NAGVMQNPRHLVRRRGQEARLRCSPMKGHSHVYWYRQLPEEGLKFMVYLQKENIIDESGMPKERFSAEFPKEGPSILRIQQVVRGDSAAYFCASSPWTSGSSYNEQFFGPGTRLTVL.